This TCR beta chain emerged from a study of shared T cell receptors in the human thymus. TCRdb's table, derived via immunoSEQ multiplex PCR, lists solely in-frame clones and lacks some. This repertoire shows 600,000 to 900,000 clones, 80% to 90% found once; its top ten account for roughly 0.01%. J lost 5 bases, V lost 5 bases, and 6 bases had no gene match. CDR1 SEHNR and CDR2 FQNEAQ come from the germline V gene (reference sequence). This CDR3 is built from 14 residues. The same sample was also used in a study of human thymus T cells. That work adds: Corrective surgery for congenital heart defects was being performed on the healthy Finnish infants who served as donors. Corrective heart surgery yielded the resections from which the thymus tissue came.

The chain couples TRBV7-9 to TRBJ1-2; 9 nucleotides agree with TRBD1. The sample taken for sequencing was thymocytes. This sequence was found in a girl less than two years old with a congenital heart defect. The CDR3: CASSPSGQGYGYTF. The CDR3 nucleotides are TGTGCCAGCAGCCCATCGGGACAGGGATATGGCTACACCTTC.